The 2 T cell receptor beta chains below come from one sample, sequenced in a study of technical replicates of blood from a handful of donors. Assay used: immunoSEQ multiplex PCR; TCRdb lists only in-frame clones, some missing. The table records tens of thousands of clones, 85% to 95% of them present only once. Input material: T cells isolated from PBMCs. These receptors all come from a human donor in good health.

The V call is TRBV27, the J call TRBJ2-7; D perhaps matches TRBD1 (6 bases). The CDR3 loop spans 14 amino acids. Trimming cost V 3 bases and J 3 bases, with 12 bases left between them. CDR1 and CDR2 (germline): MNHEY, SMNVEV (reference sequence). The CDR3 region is CASSFTGFLYEQYF. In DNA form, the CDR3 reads TGTGCCAGCAGTTTTACAGGGTTTCTCTACGAGCAGTACTTC.

The CDR3, as DNA: TGTGCCAGCAGCTTGGCCGGCGGCAGAAGATATTCACCCCTCCACTTT. Translated: CASSLAGGRRYSPLHF. The chain couples TRBV5-8 to TRBJ1-6; D unresolved. The CDR3 sequence is 16 residues long. V lost 0 bases to trimming and J lost 8 bases, with 15 bases between them. Per the germline V gene, CDR1 is SGHTS and CDR2 is YDEGEE.